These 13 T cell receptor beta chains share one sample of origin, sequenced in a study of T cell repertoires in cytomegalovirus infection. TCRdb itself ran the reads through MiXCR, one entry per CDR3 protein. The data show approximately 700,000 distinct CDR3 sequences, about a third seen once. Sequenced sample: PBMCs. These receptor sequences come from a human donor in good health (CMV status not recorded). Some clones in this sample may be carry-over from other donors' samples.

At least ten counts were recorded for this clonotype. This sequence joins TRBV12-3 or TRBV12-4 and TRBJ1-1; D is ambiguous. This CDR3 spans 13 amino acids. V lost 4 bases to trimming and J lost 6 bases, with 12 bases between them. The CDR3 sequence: CASSSPYRAEAFF. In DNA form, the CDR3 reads TGTGCCAGCAGTTCGCCGTACCGGGCTGAAGCTTTCTTT.

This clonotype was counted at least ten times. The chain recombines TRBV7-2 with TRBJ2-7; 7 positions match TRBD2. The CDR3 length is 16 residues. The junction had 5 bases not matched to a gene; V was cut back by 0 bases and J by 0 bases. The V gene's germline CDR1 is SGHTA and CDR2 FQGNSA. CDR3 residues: CASSLASGTSSYEQYF. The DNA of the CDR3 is TGTGCCAGCAGCTTAGCAAGCGGGACGAGCTCCTACGAGCAGTACTTC.

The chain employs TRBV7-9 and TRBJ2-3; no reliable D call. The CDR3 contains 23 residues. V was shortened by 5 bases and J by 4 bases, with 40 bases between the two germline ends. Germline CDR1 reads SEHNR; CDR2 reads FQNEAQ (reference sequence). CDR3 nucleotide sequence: TGTGCCAGCAGCCACGCACCTTTATTTCGCGCAAACCCCAACACGCAAGAAGCAGATACGCAGTATTTT. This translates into CASSHAPLFRANPNTQEADTQYF.

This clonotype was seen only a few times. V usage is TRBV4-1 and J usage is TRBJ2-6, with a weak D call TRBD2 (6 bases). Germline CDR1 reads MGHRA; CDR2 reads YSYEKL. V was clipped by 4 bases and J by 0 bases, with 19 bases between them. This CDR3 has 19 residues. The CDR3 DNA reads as TGCGCCAGCAGCCGAAGGCGGGACTCAGGATTCTCTGGGGCCAACGTCCTGACTTTC. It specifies CASSRRRDSGFSGANVLTF.

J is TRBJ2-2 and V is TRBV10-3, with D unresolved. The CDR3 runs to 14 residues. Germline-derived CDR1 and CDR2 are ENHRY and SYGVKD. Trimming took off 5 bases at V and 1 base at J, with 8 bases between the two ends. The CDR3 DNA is TGTGCCATCAGTTTAAGTGGGAACACCGGGGAGCTGTTTTTT. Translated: CAISLSGNTGELFF.

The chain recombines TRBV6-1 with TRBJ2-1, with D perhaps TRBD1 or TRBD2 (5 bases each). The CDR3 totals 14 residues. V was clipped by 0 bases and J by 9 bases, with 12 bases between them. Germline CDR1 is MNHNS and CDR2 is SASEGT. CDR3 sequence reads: CASSEAFEGTEQFF. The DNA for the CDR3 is TGTGCCAGCAGTGAAGCATTTGAGGGGACTGAGCAGTTCTTC.

The CDR3 DNA reads TGTGCCAGCTACCTTAGGGCGGGACAGGGGGCGGGCACTGAAGCTTTCTTT. This translates into CASYLRAGQGAGTEAFF. The chain carries TRBV28 and TRBJ1-1, with 12 bases lining up with TRBD1. CDR1 and CDR2 (germline): MDHEN, SYDVKM. Losses at the gene ends were 8 bases for V and 4 bases for J; bases not matched to a gene: 14. The CDR3 length is 17 residues.

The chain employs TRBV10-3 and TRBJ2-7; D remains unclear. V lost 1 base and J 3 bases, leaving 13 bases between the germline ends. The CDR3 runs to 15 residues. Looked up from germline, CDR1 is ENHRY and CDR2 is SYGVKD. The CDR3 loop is CAISEFHRPDYEQYF. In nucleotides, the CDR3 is TGTGCCATCAGTGAGTTTCATCGACCCGACTACGAGCAGTACTTC.

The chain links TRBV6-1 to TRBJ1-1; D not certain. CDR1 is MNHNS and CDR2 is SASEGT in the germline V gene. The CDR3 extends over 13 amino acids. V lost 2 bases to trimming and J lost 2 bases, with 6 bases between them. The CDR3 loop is CASSEIRNTEAFF. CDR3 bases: TGTGCCAGCAGTGAAATCAGAAACACTGAAGCTTTCTTT.

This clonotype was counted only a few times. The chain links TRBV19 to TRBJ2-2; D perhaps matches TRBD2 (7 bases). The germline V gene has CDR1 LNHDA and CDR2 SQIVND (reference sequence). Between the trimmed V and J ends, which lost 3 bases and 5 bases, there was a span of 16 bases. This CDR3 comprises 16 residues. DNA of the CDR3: TGTGCCAGTAGTATCGATGGGGGGGCCAGAACCGGGGAGCTGTTTTTT. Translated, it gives CASSIDGGARTGELFF. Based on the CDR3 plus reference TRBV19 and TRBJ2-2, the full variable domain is DGGITQSPKYLFRKEGQNVTLSCEQNLNHDAMYWYRQDPGQGLRLIYYSQIVNDFQKGDIAEGYSVSREKKESFPLTVTSAQKNPTAFYLCASSIDGGARTGELFFGEGSRLTVL.

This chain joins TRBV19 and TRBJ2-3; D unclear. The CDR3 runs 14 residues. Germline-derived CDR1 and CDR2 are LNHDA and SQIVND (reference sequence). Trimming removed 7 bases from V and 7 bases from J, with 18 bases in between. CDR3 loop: CASKVTHTFHTQYF. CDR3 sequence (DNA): TGTGCCAGTAAGGTGACACACACCTTCCATACGCAGTATTTT.

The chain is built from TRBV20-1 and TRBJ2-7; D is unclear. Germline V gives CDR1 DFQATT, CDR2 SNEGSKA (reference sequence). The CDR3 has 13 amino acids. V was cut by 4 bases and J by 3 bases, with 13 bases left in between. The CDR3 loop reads CSATGRNHYEQYF. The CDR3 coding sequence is TGCAGTGCTACCGGCAGGAACCACTACGAGCAGTACTTC.

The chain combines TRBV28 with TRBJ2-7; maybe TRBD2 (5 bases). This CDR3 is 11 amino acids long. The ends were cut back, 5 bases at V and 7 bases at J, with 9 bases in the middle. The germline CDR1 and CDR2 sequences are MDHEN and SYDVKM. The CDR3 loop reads CASSIRREQYF. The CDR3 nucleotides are TGTGCCAGCAGTATCCGGAGGGAGCAGTACTTC.